This record concerns one T cell receptor beta chain sequence. Its specificity is unknown. Here immunoSEQ multiplex PCR was the method, and the copy in TCRdb shows in-frame clones only, minus some. The data hold 30,000 or so clones, with around 82% observed a single time. CDR1 LNHDA and CDR2 SQIVND come from the germline V gene (reference sequence). Trimming cost V 3 bases and J 4 bases, with 12 bases left between them. CDR3 length: 14 amino acids. This entry comes from a study of regulatory dendritic cells for organ transplantation. Study results and caveats: Memory CD8+ T cells were the most oligoclonal; naive cells were highly diverse.

The chain uses TRBV19 and TRBJ1-2; TRBD1 is a possible D gene (6 bases). This clonotype originated in a human donor in good health. The sequencing sample was made of naive CD8+ T cells from blood. Subset denoted: CD45RA+ naive T cells. CDR3 sequence reads: CASSIPRGGYGYTF. CDR3 DNA: TGTGCCAGTAGTATCCCCAGGGGCGGCTATGGCTACACCTTC.